These 28 T cell receptor beta chains came from one sample sequenced in a study of spatial heterogeneity in lung cancer (dated by TCRdb to between 2018 and 2021). The library was prepared using 5' RACE. TCRdb lists the instrument as NextSeq 500. TCRdb reran the public reads through fastp at Q25 and MiXCR, keeping productive beta chains. One record per CDR3 amino acid sequence lists the most common genes and DNA. Recorded for this sample are about 48,000 distinct CDR3 sequences; approximately 5.7% of them occurred a single time. Roughly 10% of the sample rests with the top ten. The time point label here, explained by the study, means: sample taken at primary tumor resection. Here the sequenced sample was PBMCs, taken at surgery. The source is a male donor with early-stage non-small cell lung cancer.

This clonotype was recorded at least ten times. The rearrangement links TRBV7-2 to TRBJ1-5; D gene uncertain. Germline CDR1 reads SGHTA; CDR2 reads FQGNSA. Trimming took off 1 base at V and 11 bases at J, with 15 bases between the two ends. The length of the CDR3 is 14 residues. The CDR3 DNA is TGTGCCAGCAGCTTAGGCACGGTCAACTGGGCCCAGCATTTT. It codes for CASSLGTVNWAQHF.

This clonotype appeared a few times. The genes are TRBV19 and TRBJ2-1; D remains ambiguous. The V end was cut by 6 bases, the J end by 6 bases, with 12 bases between. The CDR3 loop spans 13 amino acids. Germline CDR1 reads LNHDA; CDR2 reads SQIVND (reference sequence). CDR3 sequence: CASRPDARNEQFF. The CDR3 DNA sequence: TGTGCCAGTAGACCGGACGCCCGCAATGAGCAGTTCTTC.

This clonotype was seen ten or more times. CDR3 DNA: TGTGCCAGCAGCTTAGCCACCAAGACCCAGTACTTC. Protein: CASSLATKTQYF. This rearrangement joins TRBV7-2 to TRBJ2-5; no firm D call. The germline V and J ends were trimmed by 0 bases and 6 bases, with 5 bases remaining between them. The CDR3 covers 12 residues. Germline CDR1 is SGHTA and CDR2 is FQGNSA.

This clonotype was seen repeatedly, ten times or more. The gene calls are TRBV2 and TRBJ1-2; no reliable D call. The CDR3 has 15 amino acids. V shed 0 bases and J shed 0 bases, with 8 bases lying between them. Germline V gene sequence: CDR1 SNHLY, CDR2 FYNNEI. The CDR3 nucleotides read TGTGCCAGCAGTGAAGCGGGTGGCTCTAACTATGGCTACACCTTC. Residues: CASSEAGGSNYGYTF. The full variable domain, completed using reference TRBV2 and TRBJ1-2, is EPEVTQTPSHQVTQMGQEVILRCVPISNHLYFYWYRQILGQKVEFLVSFYNNEISEKSEIFDDQFSVERPDGSNFTLKIRSTKLEDSAMYFCASSEAGGSNYGYTFGSGTRLTVV.

This clonotype was seen a few times. The V call is TRBV7-2, the J call TRBJ2-3; 9 bases are a match to TRBD2. V trimming: 5 bases; J trimming: 6 bases; junction bases outside the gene matches: 18. The germline V gene has CDR1 SGHTA and CDR2 FQGNSA. CDR3 length equals 18 residues. The CDR3 DNA reads TGTGCCAGCAGCGTATTCTCAACCGGGACTAGCTACAAGGATACGCAGTATTTT. This codes for CASSVFSTGTSYKDTQYF.

This clonotype was seen at least ten times. The V call is TRBV20-1, the J call TRBJ2-7, with 7 bases matching TRBD2. The ends lost 2 bases at V and 7 bases at J; junction bases unmatched: 23. The germline CDR1 and CDR2 sequences are DFQATT and SNEGSKA (reference sequence). The CDR3 is made up of 18 amino acids. The CDR3 coding sequence is TGCAGTGCTAGACCGGCTGCCTTAAAAGCGGGACTCCCGCTTGAGCAGTACTTC. This gives the protein CSARPAALKAGLPLEQYF.

This chain connects TRBV12-3 or TRBV12-4 to TRBJ2-5; unclear D gene. V lost 5 bases and J 5 bases, leaving 12 bases between the germline ends. This CDR3 spans 13 amino acids. CDR3 sequence: CASSHDTMETQYF. The DNA for the CDR3 is TGTGCCAGCAGTCATGACACGATGGAGACCCAGTACTTC.

This clonotype was recorded at least ten times. The chain joins TRBV4-2 to TRBJ2-7, with D uncertain. The germline V and J ends were trimmed by 0 bases and 0 bases, with 6 bases remaining between them. In germline, CDR1 is LGHNA, CDR2 YNFKEQ. The CDR3 loop spans 14 amino acids. CDR3 residues: CASSQDGSSYEQYF. Here the CDR3 DNA reads TGTGCCAGCAGCCAAGATGGTAGCTCCTACGAGCAGTACTTC.

The chain carries TRBV5-4 and TRBJ2-6; no reliable D call. This CDR3 is built from 15 residues. V lost 1 base and J lost 4, with 9 bases in between. The V gene's germline CDR1 is SGHNT and CDR2 YYREEE (reference sequence). CDR3 sequence: CASSLSGSGANVLTF. The CDR3 DNA is TGTGCCAGCAGCTTGTCTGGGTCCGGGGCCAACGTCCTGACTTTC.

In its sample, this clonotype was seen many times. The CDR3 is CSAPDRGGSGNTIYF. CDR3 DNA sequence: TGCAGTGCCCCCGACAGGGGAGGCTCTGGAAACACCATATATTTT. V usage is TRBV20-1 and J usage is TRBJ1-3; 8 bases line up with TRBD1. The CDR3 extends over 15 amino acids. Per germline, CDR1 DFQATT and CDR2 SNEGSKA (reference sequence). V dropped 6 bases and J dropped 0; count of bases not matched to a gene: 7.

Ten or more counts support this clonotype. V gene TRBV5-1 combines with J gene TRBJ2-4; D perhaps matches TRBD1 (6 bases). Germline values: CDR1 SGHRS, CDR2 YFSETQ. The CDR3 spans 15 residues. V was pared by 0 bases and J by 3 bases, with 10 bases between. CDR3 nucleotides: TGCGCCAGCAGCTTGGGGGGGCTTGACAAAAACATTCAGTACTTC. Translation gives CASSLGGLDKNIQYF. Based on the CDR3 plus reference TRBV5-1 and TRBJ2-4, the full variable domain is KAGVTQTPRYLIKTRGQQVTLSCSPISGHRSVSWYQQTPGQGLQFLFEYFSETQRNKGNFPGRFSGRQFSNSRSEMNVSTLELGDSALYLCASSLGGLDKNIQYFGAGTRLSVL.

A few counts support this clonotype. This chain uses TRBV28 with TRBJ2-7, with D hard to call. V was clipped by 5 bases and J by 3 bases, with 17 bases between them. CDR1 and CDR2 from the germline V gene are MDHEN and SYDVKM. The CDR3 is made up of 15 amino acids. CDR3 in amino acids: CASSPDRFSYYEQYF. Here the CDR3 DNA reads TGTGCCAGCAGTCCCGACCGTTTCTCCTACTACGAGCAGTACTTC.

This clonotype was counted at least ten times. The chain couples TRBV4-2 to TRBJ2-3; D gene ambiguous. Looked up from germline, CDR1 is LGHNA and CDR2 is YNFKEQ. The CDR3 consists of 13 residues. The V end lost 0 bases, the J end lost 5 bases, and 6 bases lay between the germline ends. CDR3 coding DNA: TGTGCCAGCAGCCAAGAAGGGTTAGATACGCAGTATTTT. Translating it yields CASSQEGLDTQYF.

The rearrangement uses TRBV6-6 and TRBJ2-7, with TRBD1 as a possible D gene (5 bases). The CDR3 contains 16 residues. V lost 0 bases and J 0 bases, leaving 12 bases between the germline ends. Germline V gene lookup returns CDR1 MNHNY and CDR2 SVGAGI (reference sequence). The CDR3 DNA is TGTGCCAGCAGTTACTCGATCAGGGAAACCTCCTACGAGCAGTACTTC. Protein: CASSYSIRETSYEQYF.

This clonotype was seen at least ten times. The chain links TRBV7-2 to TRBJ2-4, with TRBD2 matching over 10 bases. The junction had 3 bases not matched to a gene; V was cut back by 1 base and J by 0 bases. Germline-derived CDR1 and CDR2 are SGHTA and FQGNSA. The length of the CDR3 is 17 residues. CDR3 residues: CASSLGGLALAKNIQYF. CDR3 nucleotide sequence: TGTGCCAGCAGCTTAGGGGGACTAGCGCTAGCCAAAAACATTCAGTACTTC.

This clonotype came up many times. The chain couples TRBV28 to TRBJ1-3; D is possibly TRBD1 (6 bases). This CDR3 region has 18 residues. V was trimmed by 4 bases and J by 3 bases, leaving 22 bases between them. In germline, CDR1 is MDHEN, CDR2 SYDVKM. The CDR3 sequence is CASSSPFRGGAGGNTIYF. The CDR3 DNA reads as TGTGCCAGCAGTTCCCCCTTTCGGGGGGGGGCAGGTGGAAACACCATATATTTT.

This clonotype showed up many times. A junction boundary mismatches the germline segment, possibly from a read error. The chain links TRBV4-1 to TRBJ2-7; TRBD2 is a possible D gene (5 bases). This CDR3 has 12 residues. Germline assignment: CDR1 MGHRA and CDR2 YSYEKL. The CDR3: CASSPHPGLTHF. The CDR3 bases are TGCGCCAGCAGCCCCCATCCCGGACTGACCCACTTC.

The chain joins TRBV7-9 to TRBJ2-2; D is ambiguous. Germline assignment: CDR1 SEHNR and CDR2 FQNEAQ (reference sequence). This CDR3 region has 13 residues. The V gene lost 4 bases and the J gene lost 4 bases, with 7 bases spanning the gap. The CDR3 is CASSSPRTGELFF. The CDR3 nucleotides are TGTGCCAGCAGCTCCCCGCGCACCGGGGAGCTGTTTTTT.

This clonotype was recorded at least ten times. The chain has TRBV27 and TRBJ2-2; D is tentatively TRBD1 or TRBD2 (5 bases each). V dropped 1 base and J dropped 2 bases, with 8 bases sitting between them. This CDR3 is built from 15 residues. Germline assignment: CDR1 MNHEY and CDR2 SMNVEV (reference sequence). CDR3 nucleotides: TGTGCCAGCAGTTTATTCGGGACCAACACCGGGGAGCTGTTTTTT. Translation gives CASSLFGTNTGELFF.

This clonotype was detected ten times or more. This chain uses TRBV3-1 with TRBJ1-1; D unclear. CDR3 length equals 15 residues. The germline V gene has CDR1 LGHDT and CDR2 YNNKEL (reference sequence). V shed 0 bases and J shed 0 bases, with 8 bases lying between them. CDR3 sequence: CASSQDPVLNTEAFF. In nucleotides, the CDR3 is TGTGCCAGCAGCCAAGATCCCGTACTGAACACTGAAGCTTTCTTT. The complete variable domain, with remaining parts taken from reference TRBV3-1 and TRBJ1-1, reads DTAVSQTPKYLVTQMGNDKSIKCEQNLGHDTMYWYKQDSKKFLKIMFSYNNKELIINETVPNRFSPKSPDKAHLNLHINSLELGDSAVYFCASSQDPVLNTEAFFGQGTRLTVV.

This clonotype was recorded at least ten times. The chain links TRBV12-3 or TRBV12-4 to TRBJ2-1, with 11 bases aligning to TRBD2. J gave up 12 bases and V 6 bases, and 13 bases lay outside the gene matches. The CDR3 is 15 amino acids. The CDR3: CASSFSTSGVEVQFF. CDR3 in DNA: TGTGCCAGCAGCTTCTCGACTAGCGGGGTGGAGGTGCAGTTCTTC.

This clonotype was observed many times. This chain joins TRBV14 and TRBJ2-1; 10 bases align to TRBD2. CDR3 length: 16 residues. Germline values: CDR1 SGHDN, CDR2 FVKESK. The trim removed 4 bases at V and 9 bases at J, leaving 12 bases unmatched. The CDR3 is CASSPRRASGRVEQFF. DNA of the CDR3: TGTGCCAGCAGCCCAAGGAGGGCTAGCGGGAGAGTTGAGCAGTTCTTC.

This clonotype was seen many times. The chain employs TRBV18 and TRBJ1-6; D gene ambiguous. Trimming cost V 2 bases and J 5 bases, with 4 bases left between them. Germline V gives CDR1 KGHSH, CDR2 LQKENI. The CDR3 runs to 13 residues. The CDR3 nucleotides read TGTGCCAGCTCACCAACGAATAATTCACCCCTCCACTTT. Translation gives CASSPTNNSPLHF.

In this sample, this clonotype turned up many times. The chain uses TRBV2 and TRBJ1-5; D might be TRBD1 (5 bases). V shed 4 bases and J shed 6 bases, with 19 bases lying between them. This CDR3 contains 16 residues. Germline lookup yields CDR1 SNHLY and CDR2 FYNNEI. CDR3 loop: CASSGTSGTKTQPQHF. Here the CDR3 DNA reads TGTGCCAGCAGTGGTACCTCCGGGACCAAGACTCAGCCCCAGCATTTT.

This clonotype was seen ten or more times. The gene calls are TRBV5-1 and TRBJ2-2; D tentatively fits TRBD1 or TRBD2 (5 bases each). Germline V gene sequence: CDR1 SGHRS, CDR2 YFSETQ. The V end was cut by 6 bases, the J end by 0 bases, with 15 bases between. The CDR3 totals 16 residues. This chain's CDR3 is CASTPVRGANTGELFF. In nucleotides, the CDR3 is TGCGCCAGCACCCCCGTTCGAGGGGCGAACACCGGGGAGCTGTTTTTT.

Ten or more counts support this clonotype. The rearrangement links TRBV7-8 to TRBJ2-2; 11 nucleotides line up with TRBD2. Germline CDR1 and CDR2: SGHVS and FQNEAQ. J was trimmed by 0 bases and V by 0 bases; bases with no gene match: 6. The CDR3 extends over 19 amino acids. Here the CDR3 DNA reads TGTGCCAGCAGCTTAGCGCGACTAGCGGGAAACGCGAACACCGGGGAGCTGTTTTTT. Translated: CASSLARLAGNANTGELFF.

This clonotype was counted at least ten times. The chain carries TRBV5-1 and TRBJ2-5; TRBD2 is a possible D gene (6 bases). Germline V gives CDR1 SGHRS, CDR2 YFSETQ. This CDR3 is 14 amino acids long. The ends were cut back, 0 bases at V and 5 bases at J, with 11 bases in the middle. CDR3 sequence: CASSLAAGLETQYF. The CDR3 nucleotides are TGCGCCAGCAGCTTGGCTGCGGGGCTGGAGACCCAGTACTTC. Looking up the rest from reference TRBV5-1 and TRBJ2-5 gives the full variable domain: KAGVTQTPRYLIKTRGQQVTLSCSPISGHRSVSWYQQTPGQGLQFLFEYFSETQRNKGNFPGRFSGRQFSNSRSEMNVSTLELGDSALYLCASSLAAGLETQYFGPGTRLLVL.

At least ten counts were recorded for this clonotype. The chain employs TRBV4-3 and TRBJ1-5; unclear D gene. Trimming removed 0 bases from V and 5 bases from J, with 5 bases in between. The length of the CDR3 is 13 residues. Germline values: CDR1 LGHNA, CDR2 YSLEER. This CDR3 reads CASSQEQDQPQHF. DNA of the CDR3: TGCGCCAGCAGCCAAGAGCAAGATCAGCCCCAGCATTTT.